The present T cell receptor beta chain was sequenced within a study of T-cell reconstitution after alpha-beta-depleted transplantation in children. Points from the study as a whole: Roughly two months post-transplant, alpha-beta T cells reportedly originated from several hundred graft clones that had expanded. A year post-transplant, T-cell counts and diversity derived mostly from newly produced T cells.

In its sample, this clonotype was seen many times. Its antigen is as yet unknown. Germline V lookup: CDR1 MDHEN, CDR2 SYDVKM. The CDR3 is made up of 11 amino acids. Construction of the TCRbeta library involved unique molecular identifiers. TCRdb used MiXCR to reprocess the PCR reads, holding one entry per CDR3 protein. This repertoire shows 200,000 to 250,000 distinct CDR3 sequences, roughly 8.2% found once; its top ten account for just under 6.5%. The TCR was taken from a male patient between 5 and 17 years old who had a stem cell transplant for acute lymphoblastic leukemia, so the T cells may come from the graft donor. The specimen comprised PBMCs, mostly from graft donor cells, sampled 180 days after TCRalphabeta/CD19-depleted stem cell transplant. V and J are TRBV28 and TRBJ2-1; unclear D gene. In nucleotides, the CDR3 is TGTGGGACGAGAGAGGCCAATGAGCAGTTCTTC. The encoded protein is CGTREANEQFF.